The T cell receptor (beta chain) under discussion was sequenced for a study of regulatory T cells in long-lasting Graves disease. Germline V lookup: CDR1 SGHKS, CDR2 YYEKEE (reference sequence). This CDR3 contains 13 residues. Between the trimmed V and J ends, which lost 0 bases and 4 bases, there was a span of 7 bases. Indicated time point: persistent/refractory GD, antithyroid drugs over 5 years with positive TRAb. From RNA extracted from PBMCs, the TCR library was made. Both iRepertoire HTBI primers and Arm-PCR of CDR3 regions were used to build the TCR beta libraries. From the multiplex PCR reads, TCRdb called clonotypes with MiXCR, one entry per CDR3 protein. The table shows fewer than 550,000 distinct CDR3 sequences, with 20% to 25% occurring only once. This clonotype was observed at least ten times.

The specimen comprised peripheral blood mononuclear cells (PBMCs), sampled when the disease was refractory, from a patient treated with antithyroid drugs. The source is a female donor with Graves disease. This chain joins TRBV5-5 and TRBJ1-2; no reliable D call. CDR3 in DNA: TGTGCCAGCAGCTTGGGCATCGGCTATGGCTACACCTTC. It encodes CASSLGIGYGYTF.